What follows are 26 T cell receptor beta chains derived from one specimen sequenced in a study of blood T cell repertoires in COVID-19. Generated by immunoSEQ multiplex PCR, the TCRdb table keeps only in-frame clones and is missing some. This table has tens of thousands of clones, 87% appearing once. The sample consisted of peripheral blood. The receptor source for this set is a man aged 35 to 55 with COVID-19, enrolled during active disease.

As DNA, the CDR3 is TGTGCCAGCAGGATCGACAGTACAGGGGAGACCCAGTACTTC. This sequence encodes CASRIDSTGETQYF. The chain recombines TRBV28 with TRBJ2-5; TRBD1 is a possible D gene (6 bases). Germline lookup yields CDR1 MDHEN and CDR2 SYDVKM. Between the trimmed V and J ends, which lost 6 bases and 5 bases, there was a span of 16 bases. This CDR3 is built from 14 residues.

The chain carries TRBV25-1 and TRBJ1-1, with 8 bases matching TRBD1. This CDR3 is 14 amino acids long. Germline V lookup: CDR1 MGHDK, CDR2 SYGVNS. J gave up 4 bases and V 5 bases, and 6 bases lay outside the gene matches. This chain's CDR3 is CASSFQGAGTEAFF. DNA for the CDR3: TGTGCCAGCAGTTTTCAGGGGGCCGGCACTGAAGCTTTCTTT.

CDR3 DNA sequence: TGTGCCAGCAGCCCCCTGGCAGGGGGCGATCAAAAAGAGACCCAGTACTTC. Its translation: CASSPLAGGDQKETQYF. J is TRBJ2-5 and V is TRBV13; TRBD1 agrees at 8 bases. Germline trimming cut 5 bases from V and 3 bases from J; bases unmatched to any gene: 14. In germline, CDR1 is PRHDT, CDR2 FYEKMQ (reference sequence). The CDR3 spans 17 residues.

This chain connects TRBV5-6 to TRBJ1-5, with 11 bases that match TRBD1. Germline V lookup: CDR1 SGHDT, CDR2 YYEEEE. The ends lost 1 base at V and 7 bases at J; junction bases unmatched: 7. This CDR3 is 16 amino acids long. The CDR3 here is CASSLQGTGGPQPQHF. In DNA form, the CDR3 reads TGTGCCAGCAGCTTGCAAGGGACAGGGGGACCACAGCCCCAGCATTTT.

The chain couples TRBV6-2 or TRBV6-3 to TRBJ2-5, with D unresolved. CDR1 is MNHEY and CDR2 is SVGEGT in the germline V gene. The germline V and J ends were trimmed by 3 bases and 1 base, with 6 bases remaining between them. The CDR3 runs to 13 residues. As DNA, the CDR3 is TGTGCCAGCAGTTATAAGCTCCAAGAGACCCAGTACTTC. Translated, it gives CASSYKLQETQYF.

The V and J genes are TRBV19 and TRBJ2-3; weak D call: TRBD1 (5 bases). V lost 7 bases and J lost 6, with 17 bases in between. This CDR3 has 14 amino acids. Per germline, CDR1 LNHDA and CDR2 SQIVND (reference sequence). CDR3 loop: CASKAGKVVDTQYF. CDR3 sequence (DNA): TGTGCCAGTAAGGCAGGGAAAGTGGTCGATACGCAGTATTTT.

The gene calls are TRBV2 and TRBJ2-2, with D unclear. The V and J ends lost 10 bases and 6 bases respectively, with 15 bases between them. CDR1 and CDR2 from the germline V gene are SNHLY and FYNNEI. The CDR3 totals 13 residues. CDR3 region: CATAPRLSGELFF. In DNA form, the CDR3 reads TGTGCCACCGCCCCCCGACTGTCCGGGGAGCTGTTTTTT.

The genes are TRBV12-3 or TRBV12-4 and TRBJ1-4; D gene ambiguous. Trimming left V 3 bases short and J 7 bases short, with 9 bases between. CDR3 length: 13 amino acids. This CDR3 is CASSFAGSEKLFF. The CDR3, as DNA: TGTGCCAGCAGTTTCGCGGGGAGTGAAAAACTGTTTTTT.

The chain recombines TRBV2 with TRBJ2-1, with 9 bases fitting TRBD2. The CDR3 extends over 15 amino acids. V gave up 4 bases and J gave up 9 bases; unmatched junction bases: 10. Germline values: CDR1 SNHLY, CDR2 FYNNEI. The CDR3 sequence is CASSARLAALLEQFF. In nucleotides, the CDR3 is TGTGCCAGCAGTGCCCGACTAGCGGCCCTACTTGAGCAGTTCTTC.

This chain uses TRBV5-1 with TRBJ1-6, with D possibly matching TRBD1 (6 bases). V lost 1 base to trimming and J lost 8 bases, with 13 bases between them. In germline, CDR1 is SGHRS, CDR2 YFSETQ. The length of the CDR3 is 15 residues. CDR3 residues: CASSLLGGLDSPLHF. As DNA, the CDR3 is TGCGCCAGCAGCTTGTTGGGGGGGCTCGATTCACCCCTCCACTTT.

The chain links TRBV4-1 to TRBJ1-1, with TRBD1 matching 9 bases. After removal of 4 bases from V and 4 bases from J, the junction contained 7 bases not matched to a gene. The CDR3 contains 15 residues. The germline V gene encodes CDR1 MGHRA and CDR2 YSYEKL. The CDR3 sequence: CASSPQQGAPTEAFF. The CDR3 nucleotides read TGCGCCAGCAGCCCCCAACAGGGGGCCCCCACTGAAGCTTTCTTT.

V gene TRBV30 combines with J gene TRBJ1-6, with no clear D. Trimming left V 1 base short and J 8 bases short, with 6 bases between. The length of the CDR3 is 12 residues. CDR1 GTSNPN and CDR2 SVGIG come from the germline V gene (reference sequence). CDR3 sequence reads: CAWSDGDSPLHF. In nucleotides, the CDR3 is TGTGCCTGGAGTGACGGAGATTCACCCCTCCACTTT. The full variable domain, completed using reference TRBV30 and TRBJ1-6, is SQTIHQWPATLVQPVGSPLSLECTVEGTSNPNLYWYRQAAGRGLQLLFYSVGIGQISSEVPQNLSASRPQDRQFILSSKKLLLSDSGFYLCAWSDGDSPLHFGNGTRLTVT.

The chain uses TRBV29-1 and TRBJ1-1; D gene ambiguous. With 6 bases removed from V and 8 bases from J, the gap between germline ends came to 16 bases. This CDR3 region has 12 residues. Germline lookup yields CDR1 SQVTM and CDR2 ANQGSEA. For the CDR3, the DNA is TGCAGCGTAACTGCGGAGGGAATGGAAGCTTTCTTT. The encoded protein is CSVTAEGMEAFF.

This chain uses TRBV2 with TRBJ1-5; 8 positions match TRBD1. Unmatched junction bases numbered 4, after V lost 7 bases and J lost 5 bases. Germline values: CDR1 SNHLY, CDR2 FYNNEI. CDR3 length equals 13 residues. The DNA of the CDR3 is TGTGCCAGCAAGGCAGGGGGCCATCAGCCCCAGCATTTT. Protein sequence: CASKAGGHQPQHF.

The chain employs TRBV15 and TRBJ1-6, with 9 bases aligning to TRBD1. The CDR3 consists of 15 residues. Germline V gene lookup returns CDR1 LNHNV and CDR2 YYDKDF (reference sequence). V trimming: 1 base; J trimming: 10 bases; junction bases outside the gene matches: 5. CDR3: CATSRGDRVGSPLHF. The CDR3 bases are TGTGCCACCAGCAGAGGGGACAGGGTGGGCTCACCCCTCCACTTT. The variable domain in full, with the rest retrieved from reference TRBV15 and TRBJ1-6, is DAMVIQNPRYQVTQFGKPVTLSCSQTLNHNVMYWYQQKSSQAPKLLFHYYDKDFNNEADTPDNFQSRRPNTSFCFLDIRSPGLGDTAMYLCATSRGDRVGSPLHFGNGTRLTVT.

This clone turned up a few times. This CDR3 is CASSFGQSNQPQHF. DNA for the CDR3: TGTGCCAGCAGCTTTGGACAGAGCAATCAGCCCCAGCATTTT. This chain uses TRBV7-9 with TRBJ1-5; the D gene is possibly TRBD1 (6 bases). V was pared by 3 bases and J by 1 base, with 7 bases between. The CDR3 consists of 14 residues. CDR1 and CDR2 from the germline V gene are SEHNR and FQNEAQ (reference sequence).

This CDR3 reads CASSYGAGAFQETQYF. CDR3 nucleotides: TGTGCCAGCAGTTATGGGGCAGGGGCGTTCCAAGAGACCCAGTACTTC. The chain has TRBV6-2 or TRBV6-3 and TRBJ2-5; tentative D call: TRBD1 (6 bases). This CDR3 region has 16 residues. The V end was cut by 3 bases, the J end by 1 base, with 15 bases between. Per the germline V gene, CDR1 is MNHEY and CDR2 is SVGEGT.

The chain employs TRBV28 and TRBJ2-1; 9 nucleotides line up with TRBD1. This CDR3 has 14 residues. The V and J ends lost 8 bases and 4 bases, in that order; junction bases with no gene match: 6. The germline gives CDR1 MDHEN, CDR2 SYDVKM. Written as DNA, the CDR3 is TGTGCCAGCCTGGGACAGGGTTTTTACAATGAGCAGTTCTTC. Translating gives CASLGQGFYNEQFF.

This clone was counted a few times. The chain carries TRBV30 and TRBJ2-1, with 9 bases aligning to TRBD2. J gave up 6 bases and V 1 base, and 7 bases lay outside the gene matches. Looked up from germline, CDR1 is GTSNPN and CDR2 is SVGIG (reference sequence). The CDR3 contains 15 residues. In nucleotides, the CDR3 is TGTGCCTGGAGTGCAGCGGGAGGCGGCCTCAATGAGCAGTTCTTC. Protein sequence: CAWSAAGGGLNEQFF.

This clone was seen a handful of times. The genes are TRBV19 and TRBJ2-7, with 9 bases matching TRBD2. This CDR3 comprises 17 residues. CDR1 LNHDA and CDR2 SQIVND come from the germline V gene (reference sequence). The V segment lost 11 bases and the J segment 2 bases; nucleotides outside the gene matches: 19. CDR3 in amino acids: CAPPRGSGRPKPYEQYF. The CDR3 DNA follows: TGTGCCCCCCCCCGGGGAAGCGGGAGGCCAAAACCCTACGAGCAGTACTTC.

The chain has TRBV11-2 and TRBJ2-3; tentative D call: TRBD1 (7 bases). The CDR3 is made up of 17 amino acids. CDR1 is SGHAT, CDR2 FQNNGV, per germline. V was pared by 3 bases and J by 2 bases, with 18 bases between. The CDR3 nucleotides read TGTGCCAGCAGCTTGTCCGCAGGGGGAGGTTCCACAGATACGCAGTATTTT. Translated: CASSLSAGGGSTDTQYF.

The J gene is TRBJ1-2, the V gene TRBV7-3; tentatively, D is TRBD1 (5 bases). This CDR3 is built from 16 residues. Germline V gene sequence: CDR1 SGHTA, CDR2 FQGTGA. The V and J ends lost 4 bases and 3 bases respectively, with 18 bases between them. The CDR3 region is CASSSPKGPSYYGYTF. CDR3 coding DNA: TGTGCCAGCAGCTCTCCCAAGGGGCCGTCCTACTATGGCTACACCTTC.

This chain joins TRBV27 and TRBJ2-7; a possible D gene is TRBD2 (5 bases). The CDR3 extends over 16 amino acids. V was trimmed by 5 bases and J by 2 bases, leaving 19 bases between them. Per germline, CDR1 MNHEY and CDR2 SMNVEV (reference sequence). The CDR3 region is CASSPRLGELAYEQYF. The CDR3, as DNA: TGTGCCAGCAGTCCCCGTTTGGGAGAGCTCGCCTACGAGCAGTACTTC.

This sequence joins TRBV27 and TRBJ1-2, with D possibly being TRBD1 (5 bases). CDR3 length: 12 amino acids. Per the germline V gene, CDR1 is MNHEY and CDR2 is SMNVEV (reference sequence). Trimming shortened V by 2 bases and J by 8 bases, and 9 bases separated the two germline ends. The CDR3, as DNA: TGTGCCAGCAGTTTAAGGGGTACAGGCTACACCTTC. This gives the protein CASSLRGTGYTF.

The chain employs TRBV27 and TRBJ2-5, with a possible D match to TRBD2 (7 bases). Trimming stripped 9 bases from V and 2 bases from J, with 19 bases between. This CDR3 contains 15 residues. The germline gives CDR1 MNHEY, CDR2 SMNVEV (reference sequence). CDR3 coding DNA: TGTGCCAGTTATCCAGTCCGGGGGGCGCAAGAGACCCAGTACTTC. Its translation is CASYPVRGAQETQYF.

This chain links TRBV5-1 with TRBJ2-2, with 10 nucleotides matching TRBD2. The CDR3 has 17 amino acids. In germline, CDR1 is SGHRS, CDR2 YFSETQ. J was trimmed by 6 bases and V by 0 bases; bases with no gene match: 8. The CDR3 loop reads CASSLVASGSFPGELFF. DNA for the CDR3: TGCGCCAGCAGCTTGGTGGCTAGCGGGAGTTTTCCCGGGGAGCTGTTTTTT.